The present TCR beta chain was sequenced within a study of blood T cell repertoires in COVID-19. Study at large: Samples taken during acute and convalescent COVID-19 were collected in the United States, Italy and Spain. PBMCs, B-cell-depleted T cells, or T cells were the source of the cDNA or gDNA that made up the material.

Trimming took 5 bases from V and 0 from J; bases not matched to a gene: 2. The CDR3 has 14 residues. Germline assignment: CDR1 LGHNA and CDR2 YSLEER. In the source study's methods: Estimation of nucleated cell counts relied on the amplification of reference gene primers. The repertoire was sequenced with immunoSEQ multiplex PCR; TCRdb's copy has only in-frame clones and lacks some. The V and J calls and clone size come from that table; D and trimming were worked out from the DNA. The sample consists of fewer than 250,000 clones, 70% to 90% of them appearing once. Input material: peripheral blood. The clonotype originates from a woman aged 80 or over with acute or convalescent COVID-19. The V call is TRBV4-3, the J call TRBJ2-3; 7 nucleotides align to TRBD1. The CDR3 here is CASSSGQSTDTQYF. The CDR3 bases are TGCGCCAGCAGCTCGGGACAGAGCACAGATACGCAGTATTTT.